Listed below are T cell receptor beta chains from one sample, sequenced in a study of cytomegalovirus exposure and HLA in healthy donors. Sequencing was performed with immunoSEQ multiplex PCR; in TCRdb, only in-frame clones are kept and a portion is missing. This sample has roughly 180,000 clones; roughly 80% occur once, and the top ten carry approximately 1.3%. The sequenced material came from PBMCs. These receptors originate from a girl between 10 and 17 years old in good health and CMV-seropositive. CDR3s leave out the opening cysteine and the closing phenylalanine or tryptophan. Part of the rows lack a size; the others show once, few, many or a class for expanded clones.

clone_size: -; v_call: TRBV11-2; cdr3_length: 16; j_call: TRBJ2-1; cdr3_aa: ASSFPTLAGGPYNEQF
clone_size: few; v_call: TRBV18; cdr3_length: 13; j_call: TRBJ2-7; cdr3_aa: ASSPAWTRPYEQY
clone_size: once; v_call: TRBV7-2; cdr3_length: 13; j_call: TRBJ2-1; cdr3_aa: ASSLSQTFRNEQF
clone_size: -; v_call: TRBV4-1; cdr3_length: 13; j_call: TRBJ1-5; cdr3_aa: ASSQESDSNQPQH
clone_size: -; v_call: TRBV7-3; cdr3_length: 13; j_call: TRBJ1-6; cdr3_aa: ASSAAQGLGSPLH
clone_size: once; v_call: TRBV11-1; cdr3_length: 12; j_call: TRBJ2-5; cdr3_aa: ASSFLREGETQY
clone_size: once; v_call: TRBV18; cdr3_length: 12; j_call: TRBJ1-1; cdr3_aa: ASSPNAVNTEAF
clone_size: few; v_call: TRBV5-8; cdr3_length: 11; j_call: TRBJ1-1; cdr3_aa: ASSWDFKAEAF
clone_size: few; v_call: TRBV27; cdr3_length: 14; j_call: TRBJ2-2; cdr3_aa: ASRKIGTAHTGELF
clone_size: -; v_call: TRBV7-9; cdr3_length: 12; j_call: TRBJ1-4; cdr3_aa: ASSPGTGFEKLF
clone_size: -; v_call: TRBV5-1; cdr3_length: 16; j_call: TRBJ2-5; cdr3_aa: ASSLGDIYVAGRETQY
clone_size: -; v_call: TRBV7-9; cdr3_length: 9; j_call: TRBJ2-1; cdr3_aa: ASSLLAFKF
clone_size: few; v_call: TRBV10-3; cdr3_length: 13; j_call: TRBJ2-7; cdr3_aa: AISGGAGSSYEQY
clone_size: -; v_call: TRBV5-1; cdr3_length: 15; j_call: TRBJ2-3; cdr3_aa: ASSLALTGDAGDTQY